The next 25 T cell receptor beta chains were all read from a single sample in a study of blood T cell repertoires in COVID-19. TCRdb's copy holds only in-frame clones and misses some; the assay was immunoSEQ multiplex PCR. The table includes fewer than 400,000 clones, around 84% detected once. The sample taken for sequencing was peripheral blood. These TCRs come from a human donor in a cohort sampled during active COVID-19.

This chain uses TRBV6-5 with TRBJ2-5, with TRBD2 identical over 8 bases. The CDR3 covers 13 residues. Germline-derived CDR1 and CDR2 are MNHEY and SVGAGI. V dropped 5 bases and J dropped 5; count of bases not matched to a gene: 4. The CDR3 DNA reads as TGTGCCAGCAGTAGAGCGGGGGACGAGACCCAGTACTTC. It translates to CASSRAGDETQYF.

This chain links TRBV27 with TRBJ1-1, with D perhaps TRBD1 (5 bases). The CDR3 runs to 13 residues. The V end was cut by 8 bases, the J end by 5 bases, with 15 bases between. CDR1 is MNHEY and CDR2 is SMNVEV in the germline V gene (reference sequence). The CDR3 DNA is TGTGCCAGCTCCTGGGGGGGTTCTACTGAAGCTTTCTTT. Its translation: CASSWGGSTEAFF.

The chain couples TRBV5-1 to TRBJ2-1; weak D call: TRBD2 (5 bases). Germline V gene sequence: CDR1 SGHRS, CDR2 YFSETQ. CDR3 length: 17 amino acids. Trimming pared 4 bases from V and 6 bases from J, leaving 23 bases between. The CDR3 sequence: CASSTPRSGPLGNEQFF. The CDR3 DNA reads TGCGCCAGCAGCACCCCGCGAAGCGGCCCCCTAGGCAATGAGCAGTTCTTC.

This chain links TRBV30 with TRBJ1-4; possible D gene TRBD1, 5 bases. The ends were cut back, 5 bases at V and 6 bases at J, with 16 bases in the middle. The CDR3 extends over 14 amino acids. Germline values: CDR1 GTSNPN, CDR2 SVGIG (reference sequence). In nucleotides, the CDR3 is TGTGCCTGGGGGGCAGGTGTTGTGGATGAAAAACTGTTTTTT. It encodes CAWGAGVVDEKLFF.

The chain carries TRBV24-1 and TRBJ2-7; 7 bases are shared with TRBD1. V was pared by 4 bases and J by 5 bases, with 16 bases of the junction left unmatched. The CDR3 has 17 amino acids. Germline V CDR1 and CDR2: KGHDR, SFDVKD. The CDR3 DNA sequence: TGTGCCACCAGTGACCGATTACACCTAACAGGGGACCACGAGCAGTACTTC. Amino acids: CATSDRLHLTGDHEQYF.

The V and J genes are TRBV7-2 and TRBJ2-1; TRBD2 aligns across 8 bases. The germline V gene has CDR1 SGHTA and CDR2 FQGNSA. The CDR3 extends over 14 amino acids. With V trimmed by 3 bases and J by 5 bases, 3 bases remained unmatched. In DNA form, the CDR3 reads TGTGCCAGCAGCTTGACTAGCGCCCACAATGAGCAGTTCTTC. It codes for CASSLTSAHNEQFF.

The rearrangement joins TRBV30 to TRBJ2-1; 8 bases fit TRBD2. This CDR3 contains 15 residues. V shed 2 bases and J 0 bases; nucleotides not matched to a gene: 3. In germline, CDR1 is GTSNPN, CDR2 SVGIG (reference sequence). CDR3 sequence reads: CAWSSGSLSYNEQFF. The CDR3 DNA is TGTGCCTGGAGTAGCGGGAGTCTCTCCTACAATGAGCAGTTCTTC.

This clone has just a few counts. The chain is built from TRBV20-1 and TRBJ1-1, with D possibly being TRBD1 (5 bases). Germline CDR1 DFQATT, CDR2 SNEGSKA (reference sequence). The CDR3 contains 11 residues. V was cut by 5 bases and J by 4 bases, with 8 bases left in between. The CDR3 DNA sequence: TGCAGTGCTCTTACAGGCACTGAAGCTTTCTTT. It encodes CSALTGTEAFF.

The V gene is TRBV27, the J gene TRBJ1-6; TRBD1 aligns across 9 bases. CDR3 size: 16 residues. V lost 7 bases, J lost 7 bases, and 11 bases stayed unmatched. Germline values: CDR1 MNHEY, CDR2 SMNVEV (reference sequence). The CDR3 loop reads CASTSLVGTGNSPLHF. The CDR3 nucleotides read TGTGCCAGCACATCTCTCGTCGGGACAGGGAATTCACCCCTCCACTTT.

The chain couples TRBV12-2 to TRBJ1-1; TRBD1, the table's D call, was not compared with the DNA. TRBV12-2 is given as a pseudogene. CDR3 length equals 19 residues. CDR3 amino acids: CASRLAEQRPGQVNTEAFF. The DNA for the CDR3 is TGTGCAAGTCGCTTAGCGGAGCAACGACCGGGACAGGTGAACACTGAAGCTTTCTTT.

This clone was recorded once. The chain combines TRBV6-1 with TRBJ1-2; the match to TRBD1 covers 8 bases. Germline V CDR1 and CDR2: MNHNS, SASEGT. The trim removed 3 bases at V and 3 bases at J, leaving 6 bases unmatched. The CDR3 totals 15 residues. The CDR3 DNA follows: TGTGCCAGCAGTGAGGGGACAGGACTACACTATGGCTACACCTTC. This gives the protein CASSEGTGLHYGYTF.

Points on this clone: The sample has other DNA sequences that encode this CDR3 too. This sequence joins TRBV9 and TRBJ2-3, with D possibly TRBD1 on 7 matching bases. V was cut by 2 bases and J by 4 bases, with 11 bases left in between. Looked up from germline, CDR1 is SGDLS and CDR2 is YYNGEE. CDR3 length: 14 residues. The CDR3 loop reads CASSVGGGADTQYF. The DNA of the CDR3 is TGTGCCAGCAGCGTTGGAGGGGGCGCAGATACGCAGTATTTT. Drawing the rest from reference TRBV9 and TRBJ2-3, the complete variable domain is DSGVTQTPKHLITATGQRVTLRCSPRSGDLSVYWYQQSLDQGLQFLIQYYNGEERAKGNILERFSAQQFPDLHSELNLSSLELGDSALYFCASSVGGGADTQYFGPGTRLTVL.

This clone was seen a handful of times. The J gene is TRBJ1-4, the V gene TRBV7-9, with D uncertain. Trimming stripped 5 bases from V and 5 bases from J, with 21 bases between. The CDR3 is 17 residues long. CDR1 is SEHNR, CDR2 FQNEAQ, per germline (reference sequence). Written as DNA, the CDR3 is TGTGCCAGCAGCCTCATGACACGTCAACCGGAAAATGAAAAACTGTTTTTT. This gives the protein CASSLMTRQPENEKLFF. Based on the CDR3 plus reference TRBV7-9 and TRBJ1-4, the full variable domain is DTGVSQNPRHKITKRGQNVTFRCDPISEHNRLYWYRQTLGQGPEFLTYFQNEAQLEKSRLLSDRFSAERPKGSFSTLEIQRTEQGDSAMYLCASSLMTRQPENEKLFFGSGTQLSVL.

The chain combines TRBV3-1 (or the pseudogene TRBV3-2) with TRBJ2-1; the match to TRBD2 covers 8 bases. The length of the CDR3 is 17 residues. Germline V gene lookup returns CDR1 LGHDT and CDR2 YNNKEL (reference sequence). The V segment lost 4 bases and the J segment 5 bases; nucleotides outside the gene matches: 13. CDR3 nucleotide sequence: TGTGCCAGCAGCCGCCGAAGGTCGGGAGGGGAGGACAATGAGCAGTTCTTC. It specifies CASSRRRSGGEDNEQFF.

This rearrangement joins TRBV19 to TRBJ1-4; D remains ambiguous. V gave up 4 bases and J gave up 3 bases, with 12 bases separating them. The CDR3 contains 15 residues. Germline values: CDR1 LNHDA, CDR2 SQIVND (reference sequence). CDR3 sequence: CASSTRGGANEKLFF. The CDR3 DNA reads as TGTGCCAGTAGTACACGCGGAGGAGCTAATGAAAAACTGTTTTTT.

The chain employs TRBV2 and TRBJ2-3; 7 nucleotides agree with TRBD2. J lost 4 bases, V lost 2 bases, and 12 bases had no gene match. The germline gives CDR1 SNHLY, CDR2 FYNNEI. The CDR3 length is 17 residues. The CDR3 reads CASSEREVREGSDTQYF. The CDR3 region has the DNA TGTGCCAGCAGTGAAAGGGAAGTCAGGGAGGGATCAGATACGCAGTATTTT.

The table lists this clone with a few counts. This chain uses TRBV6-6 with TRBJ1-2, with D possibly matching TRBD1 (6 bases). Trimming took off 0 bases at V and 4 bases at J, with 12 bases between the two ends. The CDR3 totals 15 residues. Germline V CDR1 and CDR2: MNHNY, SVGAGI (reference sequence). CDR3 in DNA: TGTGCCAGCAGTTACTCGGCAGGGGCAACCTATGGCTACACCTTC. This codes for CASSYSAGATYGYTF.

The chain recombines TRBV12-3 or TRBV12-4 with TRBJ1-1, with D uncertain. This CDR3 is built from 12 residues. V lost 7 bases and J lost 1, with 7 bases in between. This chain's CDR3 is CASNYANTEAFF. CDR3 nucleotide sequence: TGTGCCAGCAACTACGCGAACACTGAAGCTTTCTTT.

The chain combines TRBV2 with TRBJ2-1; unclear D gene. Trimming cost V 5 bases and J 7 bases, with 6 bases left between them. The CDR3 length is 11 residues. CDR1 is SNHLY and CDR2 is FYNNEI in the germline V gene. CDR3 DNA: TGTGCCAGCAGTCTGGAGAATGAGCAGTTCTTC. It yields the protein CASSLENEQFF.

The J gene is TRBJ2-2, the V gene TRBV7-9, with 7 positions matching TRBD2. The CDR3 loop spans 14 amino acids. Per germline, CDR1 SEHNR and CDR2 FQNEAQ (reference sequence). V was clipped by 3 bases and J by 6 bases; unmatched bases: 4. CDR3: CASSFHGGAGELFF. The DNA of the CDR3 is TGTGCCAGCAGCTTTCATGGGGGGGCCGGGGAGCTGTTTTTT.

The chain has TRBV19 and TRBJ2-5; 7 bases fit TRBD1. The CDR3 is made up of 10 amino acids. The germline gives CDR1 LNHDA, CDR2 SQIVND (reference sequence). V shed 9 bases and J 5 bases; nucleotides not matched to a gene: 0. As DNA, the CDR3 is TGTGCCAGCAGGGGGGAGACCCAGTACTTC. Residues: CASRGETQYF.

This clone has only one observation. This chain uses TRBV19 with TRBJ1-5, with D perhaps matching TRBD1 (5 bases). The germline V and J ends were trimmed by 5 bases and 0 bases, with 11 bases remaining between them. The CDR3 is made up of 15 amino acids. Germline CDR1 reads LNHDA; CDR2 reads SQIVND (reference sequence). DNA for the CDR3: TGTGCCAGTAGTGTACAGGACTATAGCAATCAGCCCCAGCATTTT. Its protein product is CASSVQDYSNQPQHF.

This clone was seen only once. This rearrangement joins TRBV5-1 to TRBJ1-6; D might be TRBD1 (6 bases). CDR3 size: 15 residues. Looked up from germline, CDR1 is SGHRS and CDR2 is YFSETQ. The V gene lost 3 bases and the J gene lost 8 bases, with 15 bases spanning the gap. The CDR3 DNA reads TGCGCCAGCAGCTCTGAACCGGGACATGATTCACCCCTCCACTTT. The encoded protein is CASSSEPGHDSPLHF.

The chain uses TRBV5-6 and TRBJ1-5; no firm D call. CDR3 length: 15 amino acids. V dropped 0 bases and J dropped 0 bases, with 7 bases sitting between them. Germline values: CDR1 SGHDT, CDR2 YYEEEE. The CDR3 here is CASSLGRNSNQPQHF. The CDR3 coding sequence is TGTGCCAGCAGCTTGGGGAGGAATAGCAATCAGCCCCAGCATTTT.

This chain links TRBV7-9 with TRBJ1-4; D is uncertain. Germline V gives CDR1 SEHNR, CDR2 FQNEAQ (reference sequence). There are 12 residues in the CDR3. V lost 3 bases and J 17 bases, leaving 16 bases between the germline ends. This CDR3 reads CASSLEHDFLFF. The CDR3 DNA reads as TGTGCCAGCAGCTTGGAGCACGACTTCCTATTTTTT.